The 21 T cell receptor beta chains listed next were all sequenced from one sample in a study of CD8 T cells in ankylosing spondylitis. TCRdb fed the 5' RACE reads into MiXCR, producing one record per CDR3 protein. The data show 240,000 or so distinct CDR3 sequences, around 7.8% seen once. Input material: blood, either unsorted or a sorted T cell fraction (not recorded which). The receptors shown here come from a male donor with ankylosing spondylitis or in good health (not recorded which).

This chain joins TRBV5-1 and TRBJ2-5; 9 nucleotides align to TRBD2. Germline loops: CDR1 SGHRS, CDR2 YFSETQ. This CDR3 spans 15 amino acids. Trimming took 0 bases from V and 5 from J; bases not matched to a gene: 5. The CDR3 DNA follows: TGCGCCAGCAGCTTGGAGGGACTAGCTGCCGAGACCCAGTACTTC. It codes for CASSLEGLAAETQYF.

In this sample, this clonotype turned up many times. The chain carries TRBV10-3 and TRBJ2-3; 10 nucleotides align to TRBD2. This CDR3 has 16 residues. With 3 bases clipped from V and 5 bases from J, the junction kept 8 bases outside the gene matches. Germline CDR1 and CDR2: ENHRY and SYGVKD. Written as DNA, the CDR3 is TGTGCCATCAGTGATATGGGGACTAGCGAGGGAGATACGCAGTATTTT. Its translation is CAISDMGTSEGDTQYF.

Only a few counts were recorded for this clonotype. The J gene is TRBJ2-2, the V gene TRBV7-3; weak D call: TRBD1 (6 bases). V was cut by 2 bases and J by 4 bases, with 14 bases left in between. Germline CDR1 is SGHTA and CDR2 is FQGTGA. This CDR3 region has 16 residues. The CDR3 DNA sequence: TGTGCCAGCAGCTTATTAGGGGGAGATATCACCGGGGAGCTGTTTTTT. As protein: CASSLLGGDITGELFF.

This clonotype has ten or more counts. V usage is TRBV29-1 and J usage is TRBJ1-1; D is undetermined. This CDR3 region has 13 residues. V was pared by 6 bases and J by 0 bases, with 11 bases between. In germline, CDR1 is SQVTM, CDR2 ANQGSEA. The CDR3 DNA follows: TGCAGCGTCGTCCGACAAATGAACACTGAAGCTTTCTTT. The encoded protein is CSVVRQMNTEAFF.

This clonotype appeared a few times. The chain employs TRBV7-3 and TRBJ2-5; 11 bases are a match to TRBD2. The CDR3 consists of 15 residues. From germline, CDR1 is SGHTA and CDR2 FQGTGA. V shed 2 bases and J 5 bases; nucleotides not matched to a gene: 4. This chain's CDR3 is CASSLLAGGLETQYF. The DNA for the CDR3 is TGTGCCAGCAGCTTATTAGCGGGAGGGCTGGAGACCCAGTACTTC. The whole variable domain, remainder taken from reference TRBV7-3 and TRBJ2-5, is GAGVSQTPSNKVTEKGKYVELRCDPISGHTALYWYRQSLGQGPEFLIYFQGTGAADDSGLPNDRFFAVRPEGSVSTLKIQRTERGDSAVYLCASSLLAGGLETQYFGPGTRLLVL.

This chain links TRBV4-2 with TRBJ1-2; a possible D gene is TRBD1 (5 bases). The CDR3 is made up of 15 amino acids. Per the germline V gene, CDR1 is LGHNA and CDR2 is YNFKEQ. The V gene lost 10 bases and the J gene lost 4 bases, with 22 bases spanning the gap. DNA of the CDR3: TGTGCCATCCTCGGTCCCCGCAGGGACGGCTATGGCTACACCTTC. It yields the protein CAILGPRRDGYGYTF.

This clonotype occurred many times. This chain connects TRBV7-9 to TRBJ2-3, with D hard to call. Trimming removed 5 bases at V and 4 bases at J, with 16 bases between. CDR3 length: 15 amino acids. Germline assignment: CDR1 SEHNR and CDR2 FQNEAQ (reference sequence). The CDR3 coding sequence is TGTGCCAGCAGCCAAATCCCCCGTGAGGCAGATACGCAGTATTTT. It yields the protein CASSQIPREADTQYF.

This clonotype was picked up many times. This chain links TRBV5-1 with TRBJ2-1; D assignment may be TRBD1 or TRBD2 (5 bases each). Looked up from germline, CDR1 is SGHRS and CDR2 is YFSETQ. This CDR3 is 15 amino acids long. The V gene lost 1 base and the J gene lost 8 bases, with 16 bases spanning the gap. CDR3 nucleotide sequence: TGCGCCAGCAGCTTGAGGGCAGGGACGCTCCATGAGCAGTTCTTC. The encoded protein is CASSLRAGTLHEQFF.

This clonotype has more than one count but fewer than ten. CDR3 coding DNA: TGTGCCAGCAGCCTCCCCGCAGGCGGGGGAAACACCGGGGAGCTGTTTTTT. It is translated as CASSLPAGGGNTGELFF. The chain links TRBV12-3 or TRBV12-4 to TRBJ2-2; 7 bases agree with TRBD2. The CDR3 has 17 amino acids. The V and J ends lost 6 bases and 2 bases, in that order; junction bases with no gene match: 12.

This clonotype was counted ten times or more. The chain is built from TRBV28 and TRBJ2-5; possible D gene TRBD2, 5 bases. Germline assignment: CDR1 MDHEN and CDR2 SYDVKM. The CDR3 runs 14 residues. Trimming cost V 7 bases and J 4 bases, with 16 bases left between them. The CDR3 nucleotides are TGTGCCAGCACCTCAAGAGGGTCGAGAGAGACCCAGTACTTC. The encoded protein is CASTSRGSRETQYF.

This clonotype occurred many times. The V and J genes are TRBV7-2 and TRBJ1-6, with D perhaps matching TRBD1 (5 bases). Looked up from germline, CDR1 is SGHTA and CDR2 is FQGNSA. The germline V and J ends were trimmed by 1 base and 3 bases, with 10 bases remaining between them. There are 16 residues in the CDR3. The chain's CDR3 is CASSLDSGLYNSPLHF. DNA for the CDR3: TGTGCCAGCAGCTTAGATTCAGGGCTCTATAATTCACCCCTCCACTTT.

The sample holds many counts of this clonotype. V usage is TRBV3-1 and J usage is TRBJ2-3; D is perhaps TRBD2 (6 bases). The germline V gene encodes CDR1 LGHDT and CDR2 YNNKEL (reference sequence). V lost 1 base to trimming and J lost 2 bases, with 13 bases between them. This CDR3 has 16 residues. This CDR3 is CASSQGVAGLTDTQYF. The CDR3 nucleotides read TGTGCCAGCAGCCAAGGGGTGGCGGGACTCACAGATACGCAGTATTTT.

This clonotype appeared many times. The V and J genes are TRBV6-5 and TRBJ1-6; D ambiguous. The CDR3 has 16 residues. The V end lost 6 bases, the J end lost 3 bases, and 15 bases lay between the germline ends. Germline V gene sequence: CDR1 MNHEY, CDR2 SVGAGI. The CDR3 protein is CASSYGRSVYNSPLHF. The CDR3 nucleotides read TGTGCCAGCAGCTACGGGAGAAGTGTCTATAATTCACCCCTCCACTTT.

This clonotype was seen ten or more times. The V and J genes are TRBV20-1 and TRBJ1-1, with unresolved D. This CDR3 has 12 residues. Germline V gene lookup returns CDR1 DFQATT and CDR2 SNEGSKA (reference sequence). The germline V and J ends were trimmed by 6 bases and 1 base, with 9 bases remaining between them. The CDR3 region has the DNA TGCAGTGCAATAGGGTGGAACACTGAAGCTTTCTTT. Its translation is CSAIGWNTEAFF.

This clonotype was seen repeatedly, ten times or more. The DNA for the CDR3 is TGTGCCAGCAGTACTGATGGGGGAGAGCAGTTCTTC. This sequence encodes CASSTDGGEQFF. The chain carries TRBV6-6 and TRBJ2-1; either TRBD1 or TRBD2 may supply D (5 bases each). The CDR3 runs to 12 residues. V was clipped by 5 bases and J by 10 bases, with 12 bases between them. From germline, CDR1 is MNHNY and CDR2 SVGAGI (reference sequence).

This clonotype showed up just a few times. One end of the junction fails to match germline, which may point to a read error. In DNA, the CDR3 is TGTGCTAGCAGCTTGGCCAGGGGGCAAGAGACCCAGTACTTC. It specifies CASSLARGQETQYF. The genes are TRBV7-7 and TRBJ2-5; 7 nucleotides line up with TRBD1. Germline loops: CDR1 SSHAT, CDR2 FNYEAQ (reference sequence). The CDR3 has 14 residues. Looking up the rest from reference TRBV7-7 and TRBJ2-5 gives the full variable domain: GAGVSQSPRYKVTKRGQDVTLRCDPISSHATLYWYQQALGQGPEFLTYFNYEAQPDKSGLPSDRFSAERPEGSISTLTIQRTEQRDSAMYRCASSLARGQETQYFGPGTRLLVL.

This clonotype was seen ten or more times. V usage is TRBV29-1 and J usage is TRBJ2-7; D may be TRBD2 (5 bases). CDR3 length equals 13 residues. Trimming pared 1 base from V and 7 bases from J, leaving 14 bases between. The germline CDR1 and CDR2 sequences are SQVTM and ANQGSEA. The chain's CDR3 is CSVEGSDSEEQYF. The CDR3 DNA sequence: TGCAGCGTTGAAGGATCGGACTCGGAAGAGCAGTACTTC.

J is TRBJ2-5 and V is TRBV2; weak D call: TRBD1 (5 bases). Germline V gene lookup returns CDR1 SNHLY and CDR2 FYNNEI. The CDR3 consists of 14 residues. V was pared by 2 bases and J by 2 bases, with 9 bases between. The CDR3 DNA reads TGTGCCAGCAGTGAAAGGGCAGGGCAAGAGACCCAGTACTTC. Encoded protein: CASSERAGQETQYF.

The chain has TRBV12-3 or TRBV12-4 and TRBJ2-1; D is possibly TRBD1 (6 bases). The CDR3 runs to 14 residues. Trimming left V 3 bases short and J 4 bases short, with 10 bases between. This chain's CDR3 is CASSFGTHYNEQFF. Here the CDR3 DNA reads TGTGCCAGCAGTTTCGGGACACATTACAATGAGCAGTTCTTC.

This clonotype showed up just a few times. V usage is TRBV20-1 and J usage is TRBJ1-4, with 8 nucleotides matching TRBD1. Germline loops: CDR1 DFQATT, CDR2 SNEGSKA (reference sequence). The CDR3 is made up of 17 amino acids. The J segment lost 0 bases and the V segment lost 3 bases, leaving 9 bases of the junction unmatched. The CDR3 DNA reads TGCAGTGCTAGGGCTGGACAGGGAACCTCAACTAATGAAAAACTGTTTTTT. Translating gives CSARAGQGTSTNEKLFF.

In its sample, this clonotype was seen many times. The chain couples TRBV7-2 to TRBJ2-7, with no clear D. The germline V gene has CDR1 SGHTA and CDR2 FQGNSA. The CDR3 sequence is 15 residues long. V lost 0 bases to trimming and J lost 0 bases, with 9 bases between them. The CDR3 loop reads CASSLAARSSYEQYF. The CDR3 region has the DNA TGTGCCAGCAGCTTAGCGGCGCGCAGCTCCTACGAGCAGTACTTC.